This T cell receptor beta chain was obtained from a study of T cell responses to AZD1222 COVID-19 vaccine. Findings and limits, study-wide: Scientists sampled the repertoires only once the peak T cell response had passed.

Note on this clone: The antigen remains undetermined.

Only in-frame clones appear in the TCRdb table, and some are missing; sequencing was by immunoSEQ multiplex PCR. The table shows some 150,000 clones, with approximately 95% occurring only once. Germline V gives CDR1 SGHRS, CDR2 YFSETQ. Trimming pared 0 bases from V and 7 bases from J, leaving 14 bases between. CDR3 length: 15 residues. The source of this sequence is an adult in good health. Sequences were derived from peripheral blood, sampled on day 0 of MenACWY control vaccination. The chain carries TRBV5-1 and TRBJ1-5; D gene uncertain. CDR3 residues: CASSLAGVSNQPQHF. CDR3 sequence (DNA): TGCGCCAGCAGCTTGGCCGGGGTTTCGAACCAGCCCCAGCATTTT.